This TCR beta chain was profiled in a study of radiotherapy plus CTLA-4 blockade in lung cancer. Study results and limitations: The best predictor of response was reported to be early blood T cell clone dynamics, with interferon-beta.

The protocol was immunoSEQ multiplex PCR, while the TCRdb copy is restricted to in-frame clones and leaves out a portion. The sample consists of 52,000 or so clones, approximately 84% of them appearing once. Concerning this clone: The target antigen is unknown.

The TCR sequence derives from a human donor with non-small cell lung cancer whose response to radiotherapy plus ipilimumab could not be evaluated. Source: peripheral blood, taken from a patient treated with radiotherapy plus ipilimumab.

The CDR3 loop is CASSISREPGKAFF. CDR3 nucleotides: TGTGCCAGTAGTATTAGTAGGGAGCCGGGCAAAGCTTTCTTT. V usage is TRBV19 and J usage is TRBJ1-1; no reliable D call. Trimming stripped 3 bases from V and 9 bases from J, with 17 bases between. The CDR3 loop spans 14 amino acids. CDR1 and CDR2 from the germline V gene are LNHDA and SQIVND (reference sequence).